Detailed here is one TCR beta chain. The CDR3 sequence is 15 residues long. Germline CDR1 SGHRS, CDR2 YFSETQ. J gave up 3 bases and V 4 bases, and 9 bases lay outside the gene matches. These data are taken from a study of blood T cell repertoires in COVID-19. Clones were read by immunoSEQ multiplex PCR, and TCRdb kept only the in-frame ones, dropping some. Among 200,000 to 300,000 clones, around 90% were seen once, and the ten largest hold 0.9% to 1%. The chain combines TRBV5-1 with TRBJ1-1, with 7 bases lining up with TRBD1. The sequenced sample was peripheral blood. The TCR sequence derives from a woman aged 40 to 50 who had recovered from COVID-19. CDR3 amino acids: CASSLPNRGDTEAFF. In nucleotides, the CDR3 is TGCGCCAGCAGCCTACCCAACAGGGGAGACACTGAAGCTTTCTTT.